This is a list of T cell receptor beta chains from one sample in a study of blood T cells in healthy people across ages. MiXCR was run by TCRdb on the 5' RACE reads, yielding one entry per CDR3 protein. The sample lists over 750,000 distinct CDR3 sequences, more than 20% occurring once. Another study also made use of these data, one on T cells of mothers and their children.

The specimen was blood. The receptors come from a boy aged 5 to 17 in good health. CDR3s include the opening cysteine and the closing phenylalanine or tryptophan. Fields, in order: clone size, D gene, J gene, V gene, CDR3 DNA, CDR3 protein. A D gene is named only where the DNA matches it firmly. Size is stated for part of the rows, as once, few or many counts, or as a class when the clone is expanded.

abundance: NA; d_gene: NA; j_gene: TRBJ1-1; v_gene: TRBV12-3/TRBV12-4; CDR3nt: TGTGCCAGCAGCGCCGTGGGGCCTGAAGCTTTCTTT; CDR3aa: CASSAVGPEAFF
abundance: NA; d_gene: NA; j_gene: TRBJ2-1; v_gene: TRBV29-1; CDR3nt: TGCAGCGTTCTCATGAACAGGGAGGTGGGTTACAATGAGCAGTTCTTC; CDR3aa: CSVLMNREVGYNEQFF
abundance: few; d_gene: TRBD1; j_gene: TRBJ1-2; v_gene: TRBV6-5; CDR3nt: TGTGCCAGCAGATCCGGACAGGGCTATGGCTACACCTTC; CDR3aa: CASRSGQGYGYTF
abundance: NA; d_gene: TRBD2; j_gene: TRBJ2-7; v_gene: TRBV6-5; CDR3nt: TGTGCCAGCAGTTGGGCAGGGAGGGAGTACGAGCAGTACTTC; CDR3aa: CASSWAGREYEQYF
abundance: few; d_gene: TRBD1; j_gene: TRBJ2-1; v_gene: TRBV12-3/TRBV12-4; CDR3nt: TGTGCCAGCACCGGGACAGGGGGGTCTAGGGAGCAGTTCTTC; CDR3aa: CASTGTGGSREQFF
abundance: few; d_gene: NA; j_gene: TRBJ1-2; v_gene: TRBV7-2; CDR3nt: TGTGCCAGCAGCTTAGAGGACGGCGCGGCGTGGCATGGCTACACCTTC; CDR3aa: CASSLEDGAAWHGYTF
abundance: few; d_gene: NA; j_gene: TRBJ2-3; v_gene: TRBV3-1; CDR3nt: TGTGCCAGCAGCCAAGAAGGAGCATCTGGTACGCAGTATTTT; CDR3aa: CASSQEGASGTQYF
abundance: NA; d_gene: TRBD2; j_gene: TRBJ2-1; v_gene: TRBV12-3/TRBV12-4; CDR3nt: TGTGCCAGCAGTGCACTGGGACTAGCGGTAGGCAATGAGCAGTTCTTC; CDR3aa: CASSALGLAVGNEQFF
abundance: few; d_gene: TRBD2; j_gene: TRBJ2-7; v_gene: TRBV20-1; CDR3nt: TGCAGTGCTCAGGGACTAGCGGGAGCGAGGGAGCAGTACTTC; CDR3aa: CSAQGLAGAREQYF
abundance: NA; d_gene: NA; j_gene: TRBJ2-5; v_gene: TRBV6-2/TRBV6-3; CDR3nt: TGTGCCAGCAGTTACTCGACGGGCGGGGTACAAGAGACCCAGTACTTC; CDR3aa: CASSYSTGGVQETQYF
abundance: NA; d_gene: NA; j_gene: TRBJ1-3; v_gene: TRBV7-2; CDR3nt: TGTGCCAGCAGCTTAGGTATAGCAGGAAACACCATATATTTT; CDR3aa: CASSLGIAGNTIYF
abundance: NA; d_gene: TRBD2; j_gene: TRBJ2-7; v_gene: TRBV20-1; CDR3nt: TGCAGTGCCCCAAATGCGGGGGAGGCCAGGCCCTACGAGCAGTACTTC; CDR3aa: CSAPNAGEARPYEQYF
abundance: NA; d_gene: NA; j_gene: TRBJ2-1; v_gene: TRBV2; CDR3nt: TGTGCCAGCAGCTCCGTGAAGGGCAGAAGCTCCTACAATGAGCAGTTCTTC; CDR3aa: CASSSVKGRSSYNEQFF
abundance: NA; d_gene: TRBD2; j_gene: TRBJ2-3; v_gene: TRBV20-1; CDR3nt: TGCAGTGCTACCCCTAGCGGGAGCTTCACAGATACGCAGTATTTT; CDR3aa: CSATPSGSFTDTQYF
abundance: NA; d_gene: NA; j_gene: TRBJ2-5; v_gene: TRBV29-1; CDR3nt: TGCAGCGTTGAAGGGCAGGAAGAGGCCCAGTACTTC; CDR3aa: CSVEGQEEAQYF
abundance: NA; d_gene: NA; j_gene: TRBJ2-2; v_gene: TRBV5-1; CDR3nt: TGCGCCAGCAGCCAAACAGCCCCGAACACCGGGGAGCTGTTTTTT; CDR3aa: CASSQTAPNTGELFF
abundance: NA; d_gene: TRBD1; j_gene: TRBJ1-1; v_gene: TRBV7-2; CDR3nt: TGTGCCAGCAGCAAGGGACAGGGCATCCCTGAAGCTTTCTTT; CDR3aa: CASSKGQGIPEAFF
abundance: few; d_gene: NA; j_gene: TRBJ2-1; v_gene: TRBV7-3; CDR3nt: TGTGCCAGCAGCCTGACGGTCTCCCTTATGGATGAGCAGTTCTTC; CDR3aa: CASSLTVSLMDEQFF
abundance: NA; d_gene: NA; j_gene: TRBJ2-3; v_gene: TRBV20-1; CDR3nt: TGCAGTGCTAGAGGCAGGGTCGGCACAGATACGCAGTATTTT; CDR3aa: CSARGRVGTDTQYF
abundance: few; d_gene: TRBD2; j_gene: TRBJ2-5; v_gene: TRBV6-2/TRBV6-3; CDR3nt: TGTGCCACCGGGGCTAGCGGACAAGAGACCCAGTACTTC; CDR3aa: CATGASGQETQYF
abundance: few; d_gene: NA; j_gene: TRBJ1-4; v_gene: TRBV12-3/TRBV12-4; CDR3nt: TGTGCCAGCAGACTCGACCTCGCAACTAATGAAAAACTGTTTTTT; CDR3aa: CASRLDLATNEKLFF
abundance: NA; d_gene: NA; j_gene: TRBJ2-7; v_gene: TRBV4-3; CDR3nt: TGCGCCAGCAGCCAAACAGTAATAGGCGAGCAGTACTTC; CDR3aa: CASSQTVIGEQYF
abundance: NA; d_gene: TRBD2; j_gene: TRBJ2-5; v_gene: TRBV9; CDR3nt: TGTGCCAGCAGCGTAAGTCTAGCGGGAGGAGGAGAGACCCAGTACTTC; CDR3aa: CASSVSLAGGGETQYF
abundance: NA; d_gene: NA; j_gene: TRBJ2-7; v_gene: TRBV7-9; CDR3nt: TGTGCCAGCAGCCGTAGAGGTGGCGCCGAGCAGTACTTC; CDR3aa: CASSRRGGAEQYF
abundance: few; d_gene: NA; j_gene: TRBJ2-1; v_gene: TRBV12-3/TRBV12-4; CDR3nt: TGTGCCAGCAGTTACAGGGGAGGGAATGAGCAGTTCTTC; CDR3aa: CASSYRGGNEQFF
abundance: few; d_gene: NA; j_gene: TRBJ1-1; v_gene: TRBV12-3/TRBV12-4; CDR3nt: TGTGCCAGCAAGGAGGGCCCAACTGAAGCTTTCTTT; CDR3aa: CASKEGPTEAFF
abundance: NA; d_gene: TRBD1; j_gene: TRBJ1-4; v_gene: TRBV13; CDR3nt: TGTGCCAGCAGCTCCGGACAGGAAGGGGCAAAACTGTTTTTT; CDR3aa: CASSSGQEGAKLFF
abundance: once; d_gene: TRBD2; j_gene: TRBJ2-1; v_gene: TRBV5-1; CDR3nt: TGCGCCAGCAGCTTGGCTAGCGGGAGGTTCAATGAGCAGTTCTTC; CDR3aa: CASSLASGRFNEQFF
abundance: NA; d_gene: TRBD2; j_gene: TRBJ2-1; v_gene: TRBV24-1; CDR3nt: TGTGCCACCAGTGAAACGGGGACTAGCGGGAGGGCCCCCTACAATGAGCAGTTCTTC; CDR3aa: CATSETGTSGRAPYNEQFF